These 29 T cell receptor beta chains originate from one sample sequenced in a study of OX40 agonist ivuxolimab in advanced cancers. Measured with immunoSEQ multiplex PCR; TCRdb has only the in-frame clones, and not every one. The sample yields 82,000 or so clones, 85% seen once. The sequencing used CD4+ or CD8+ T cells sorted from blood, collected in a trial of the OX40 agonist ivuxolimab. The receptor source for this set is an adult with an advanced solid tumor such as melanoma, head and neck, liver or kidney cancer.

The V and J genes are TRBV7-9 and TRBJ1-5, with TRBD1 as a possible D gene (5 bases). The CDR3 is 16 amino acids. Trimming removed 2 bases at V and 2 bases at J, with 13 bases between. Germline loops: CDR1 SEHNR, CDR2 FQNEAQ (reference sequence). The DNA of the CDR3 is TGTGCCAGCAGCTTACCGAGACAGTTTCGCAATCAGCCCCAGCATTTT. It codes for CASSLPRQFRNQPQHF.

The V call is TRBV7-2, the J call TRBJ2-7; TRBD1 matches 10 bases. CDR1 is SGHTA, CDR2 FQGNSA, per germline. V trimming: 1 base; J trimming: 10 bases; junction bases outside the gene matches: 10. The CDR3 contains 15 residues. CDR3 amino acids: CASSLEGTGVREQYF. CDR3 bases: TGTGCCAGCAGCTTAGAAGGGACAGGGGTTAGGGAACAGTACTTC.

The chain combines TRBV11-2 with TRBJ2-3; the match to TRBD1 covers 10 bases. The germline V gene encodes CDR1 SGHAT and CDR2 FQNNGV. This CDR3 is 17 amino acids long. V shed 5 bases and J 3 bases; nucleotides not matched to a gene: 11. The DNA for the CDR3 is TGTGCCAGCAGCCCAGGAGGGGGGACAGGGGTGACAGATACGCAGTATTTT. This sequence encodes CASSPGGGTGVTDTQYF. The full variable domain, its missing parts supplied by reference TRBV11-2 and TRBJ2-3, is EAGVAQSPRYKIIEKRQSVAFWCNPISGHATLYWYQQILGQGPKLLIQFQNNGVVDDSQLPKDRFSAERLKGVDSTLKIQPAKLEDSAVYLCASSPGGGTGVTDTQYFGPGTRLTVL.

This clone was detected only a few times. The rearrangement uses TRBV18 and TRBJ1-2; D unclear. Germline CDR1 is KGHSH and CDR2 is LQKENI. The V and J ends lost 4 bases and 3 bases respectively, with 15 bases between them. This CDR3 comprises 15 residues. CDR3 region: CASSQSGDTHYGYTF. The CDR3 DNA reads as TGTGCCAGCTCACAATCAGGTGACACCCACTATGGCTACACCTTC.

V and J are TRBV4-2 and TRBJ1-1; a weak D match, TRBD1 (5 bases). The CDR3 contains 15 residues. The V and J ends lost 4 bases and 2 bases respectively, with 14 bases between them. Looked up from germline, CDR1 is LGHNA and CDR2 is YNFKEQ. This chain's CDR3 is CASSRGHTQNTEAFF. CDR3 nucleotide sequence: TGTGCCAGCAGCCGTGGACACACTCAAAACACTGAAGCTTTCTTT.

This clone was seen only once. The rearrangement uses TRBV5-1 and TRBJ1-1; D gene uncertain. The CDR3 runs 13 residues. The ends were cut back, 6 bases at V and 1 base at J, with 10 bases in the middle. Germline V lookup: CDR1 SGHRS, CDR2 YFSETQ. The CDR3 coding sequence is TGCGCCAGCAAGATGGCGGGGAACACTGAAGCTTTCTTT. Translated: CASKMAGNTEAFF.

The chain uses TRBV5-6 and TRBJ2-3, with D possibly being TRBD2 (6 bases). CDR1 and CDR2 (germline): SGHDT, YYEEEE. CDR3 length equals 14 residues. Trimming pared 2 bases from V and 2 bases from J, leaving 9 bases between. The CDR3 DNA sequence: TGTGCCAGCAGCTTACGGGGGACCACAGATACGCAGTATTTT. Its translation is CASSLRGTTDTQYF.

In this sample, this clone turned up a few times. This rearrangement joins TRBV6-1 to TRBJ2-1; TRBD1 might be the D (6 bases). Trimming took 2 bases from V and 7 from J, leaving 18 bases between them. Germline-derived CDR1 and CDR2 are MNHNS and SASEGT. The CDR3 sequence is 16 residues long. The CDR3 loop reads CASSESAGAFRNEQFF. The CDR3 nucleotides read TGTGCCAGCAGTGAATCGGCAGGGGCCTTTAGGAATGAGCAGTTCTTC.

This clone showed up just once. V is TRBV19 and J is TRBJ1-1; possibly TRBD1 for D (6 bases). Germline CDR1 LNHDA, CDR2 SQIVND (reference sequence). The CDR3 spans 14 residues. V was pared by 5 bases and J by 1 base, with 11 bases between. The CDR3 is CASSVTGTNTEAFF. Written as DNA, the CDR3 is TGTGCCAGTAGTGTAACAGGGACGAACACTGAAGCTTTCTTT.

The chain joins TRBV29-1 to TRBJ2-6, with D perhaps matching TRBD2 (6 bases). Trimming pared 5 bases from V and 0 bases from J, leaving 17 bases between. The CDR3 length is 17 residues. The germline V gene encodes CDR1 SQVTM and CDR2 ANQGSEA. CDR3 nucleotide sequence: TGCAGCGTTACTGCGGGACCCCCGGGCTCTGGGGCCAACGTCCTGACTTTC. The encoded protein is CSVTAGPPGSGANVLTF.

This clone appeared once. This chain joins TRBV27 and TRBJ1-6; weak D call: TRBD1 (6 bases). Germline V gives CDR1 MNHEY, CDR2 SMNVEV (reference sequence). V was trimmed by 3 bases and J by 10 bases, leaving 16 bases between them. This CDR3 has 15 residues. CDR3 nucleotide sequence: TGTGCCAGCAGTTTCAGGGGTGGGGATCAATCACCCCTCCACTTT. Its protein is CASSFRGGDQSPLHF.

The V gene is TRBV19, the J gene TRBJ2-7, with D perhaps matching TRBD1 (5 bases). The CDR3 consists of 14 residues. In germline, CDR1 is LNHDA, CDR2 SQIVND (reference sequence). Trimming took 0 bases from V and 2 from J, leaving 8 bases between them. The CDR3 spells CASSIEQGPYEQYF. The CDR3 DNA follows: TGTGCCAGTAGTATAGAGCAGGGTCCCTACGAGCAGTACTTC. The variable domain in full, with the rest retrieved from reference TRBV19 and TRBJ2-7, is DGGITQSPKYLFRKEGQNVTLSCEQNLNHDAMYWYRQDPGQGLRLIYYSQIVNDFQKGDIAEGYSVSREKKESFPLTVTSAQKNPTAFYLCASSIEQGPYEQYFGPGTRLTVT.

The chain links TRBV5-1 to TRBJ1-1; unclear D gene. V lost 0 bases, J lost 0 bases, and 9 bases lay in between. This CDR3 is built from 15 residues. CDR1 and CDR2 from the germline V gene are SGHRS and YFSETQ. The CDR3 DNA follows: TGCGCCAGCAGCTTGGCTTCCGGATTGAACACTGAAGCTTTCTTT. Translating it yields CASSLASGLNTEAFF.

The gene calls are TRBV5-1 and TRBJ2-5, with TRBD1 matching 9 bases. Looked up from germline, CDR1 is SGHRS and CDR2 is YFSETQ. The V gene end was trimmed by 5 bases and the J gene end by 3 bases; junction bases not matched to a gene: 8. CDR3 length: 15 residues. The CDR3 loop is CASSPGTGKKETQYF. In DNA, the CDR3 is TGCGCCAGCAGTCCAGGGACAGGGAAAAAAGAGACCCAGTACTTC.

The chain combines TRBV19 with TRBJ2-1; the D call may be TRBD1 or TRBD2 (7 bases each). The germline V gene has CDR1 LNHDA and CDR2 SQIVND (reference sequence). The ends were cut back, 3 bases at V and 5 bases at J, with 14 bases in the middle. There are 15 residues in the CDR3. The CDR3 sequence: CASSIQGGSDNEQFF. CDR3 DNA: TGTGCCAGTAGTATCCAGGGGGGGTCAGACAATGAGCAGTTCTTC.

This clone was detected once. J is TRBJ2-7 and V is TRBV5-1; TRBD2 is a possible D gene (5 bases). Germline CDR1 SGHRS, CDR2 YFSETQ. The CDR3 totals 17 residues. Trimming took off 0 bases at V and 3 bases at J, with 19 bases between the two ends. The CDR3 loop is CASSLDLGSGGSYEQYF. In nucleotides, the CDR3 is TGCGCCAGCAGCTTGGATTTAGGCAGCGGCGGAAGCTACGAGCAGTACTTC. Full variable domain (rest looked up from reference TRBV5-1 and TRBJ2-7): KAGVTQTPRYLIKTRGQQVTLSCSPISGHRSVSWYQQTPGQGLQFLFEYFSETQRNKGNFPGRFSGRQFSNSRSEMNVSTLELGDSALYLCASSLDLGSGGSYEQYFGPGTRLTVT.

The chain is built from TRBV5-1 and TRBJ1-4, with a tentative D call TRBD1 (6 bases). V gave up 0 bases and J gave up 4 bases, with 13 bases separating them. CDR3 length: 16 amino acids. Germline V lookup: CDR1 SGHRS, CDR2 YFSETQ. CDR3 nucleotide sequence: TGCGCCAGCAGCTTGGCCCCGGACAGACGTAATGAAAAACTGTTTTTT. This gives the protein CASSLAPDRRNEKLFF.

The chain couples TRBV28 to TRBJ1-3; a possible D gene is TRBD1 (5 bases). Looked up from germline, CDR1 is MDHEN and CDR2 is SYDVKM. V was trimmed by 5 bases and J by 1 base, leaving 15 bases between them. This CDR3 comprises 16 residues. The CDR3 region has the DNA TGTGCCAGCAGTCTAGCTGTCGGGGCATCTGGAAACACCATATATTTT. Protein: CASSLAVGASGNTIYF.

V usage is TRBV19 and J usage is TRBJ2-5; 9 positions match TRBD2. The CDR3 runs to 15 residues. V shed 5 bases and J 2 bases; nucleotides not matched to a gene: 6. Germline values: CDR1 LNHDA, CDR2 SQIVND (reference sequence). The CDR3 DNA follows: TGTGCCAGTAGTGCGAGCGGGGGGACACAAGAGACCCAGTACTTC. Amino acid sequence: CASSASGGTQETQYF.

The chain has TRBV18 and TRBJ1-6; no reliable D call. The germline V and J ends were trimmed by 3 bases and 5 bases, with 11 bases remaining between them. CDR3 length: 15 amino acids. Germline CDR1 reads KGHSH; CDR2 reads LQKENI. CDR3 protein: CASSPGVPNNSPLHF. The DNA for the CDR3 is TGTGCCAGCTCACCCGGGGTTCCGAATAATTCACCCCTCCACTTT.

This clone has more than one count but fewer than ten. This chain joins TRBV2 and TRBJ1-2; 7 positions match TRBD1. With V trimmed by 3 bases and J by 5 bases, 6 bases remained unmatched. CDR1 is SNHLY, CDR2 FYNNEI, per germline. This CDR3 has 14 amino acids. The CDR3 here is CASSEGAGQYGYTF. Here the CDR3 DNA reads TGTGCCAGCAGTGAGGGGGCGGGACAGTATGGCTACACCTTC.

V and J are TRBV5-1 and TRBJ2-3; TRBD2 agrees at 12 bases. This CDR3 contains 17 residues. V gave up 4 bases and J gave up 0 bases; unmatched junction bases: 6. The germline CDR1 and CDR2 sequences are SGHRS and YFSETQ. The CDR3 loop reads CASSRGLAGPSTDTQYF. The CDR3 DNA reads TGCGCCAGCAGCCGCGGACTAGCGGGGCCCAGCACAGATACGCAGTATTTT.

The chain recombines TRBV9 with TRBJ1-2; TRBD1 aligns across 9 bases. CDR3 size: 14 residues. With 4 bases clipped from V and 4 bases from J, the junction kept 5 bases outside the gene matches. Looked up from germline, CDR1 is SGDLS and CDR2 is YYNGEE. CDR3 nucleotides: TGTGCCAGCAGCCCCCGGACAGGGGCCTATGGCTACACCTTC. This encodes CASSPRTGAYGYTF.

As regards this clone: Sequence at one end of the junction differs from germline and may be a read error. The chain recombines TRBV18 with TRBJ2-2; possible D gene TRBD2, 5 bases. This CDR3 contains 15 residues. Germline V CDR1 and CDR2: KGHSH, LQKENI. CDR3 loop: CASSPWTGNSGELFF. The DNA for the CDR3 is TGTGCCAGCTCACCCTGGACCGGGAACTCCGGGGAGCTGTTTTTT.

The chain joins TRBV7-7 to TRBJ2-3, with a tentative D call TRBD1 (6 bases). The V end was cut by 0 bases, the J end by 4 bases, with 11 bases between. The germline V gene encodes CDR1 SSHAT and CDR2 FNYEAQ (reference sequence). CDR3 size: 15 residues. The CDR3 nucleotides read TGTGCCAGCAGCTTAGCGCTGGGGGCGGCAGATACGCAGTATTTT. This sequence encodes CASSLALGAADTQYF.

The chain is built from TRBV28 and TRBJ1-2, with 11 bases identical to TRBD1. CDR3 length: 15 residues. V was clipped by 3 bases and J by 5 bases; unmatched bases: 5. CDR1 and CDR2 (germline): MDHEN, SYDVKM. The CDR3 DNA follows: TGTGCCAGCAGTTTTGGGACAGGGGGGAGGTATGGCTACACCTTC. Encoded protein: CASSFGTGGRYGYTF.

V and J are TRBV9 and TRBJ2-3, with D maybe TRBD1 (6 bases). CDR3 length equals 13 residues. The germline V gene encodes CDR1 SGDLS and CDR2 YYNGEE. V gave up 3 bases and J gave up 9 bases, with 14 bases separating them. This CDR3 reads CASSDRTGYTQYF. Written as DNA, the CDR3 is TGTGCCAGCAGCGACAGAACAGGGTACACGCAGTATTTT.

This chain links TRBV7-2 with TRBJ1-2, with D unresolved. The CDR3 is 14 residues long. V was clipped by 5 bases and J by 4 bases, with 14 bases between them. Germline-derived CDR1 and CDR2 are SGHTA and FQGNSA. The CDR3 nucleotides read TGTGCCAGCAGCCCCTACGACCAGACCTATGGCTACACCTTC. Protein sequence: CASSPYDQTYGYTF.

The CDR3 reads CASSTTGAETQYF. The DNA of the CDR3 is TGTGCCAGCAGTACGACAGGGGCAGAGACCCAGTACTTC. The chain recombines TRBV6-1 with TRBJ2-5; TRBD1 aligns across 8 bases. This CDR3 has 13 amino acids. The V gene's germline CDR1 is MNHNS and CDR2 SASEGT. V dropped 5 bases and J dropped 4; count of bases not matched to a gene: 3.